These 17 T cell receptor beta chains originate from one sample sequenced in a study of T cell repertoires in cytomegalovirus infection. TCRdb reanalysed the reads using MiXCR and keeps one entry per CDR3 protein. The sample lists approximately 500,000 distinct CDR3 sequences, about a quarter occurring once. Input material: PBMCs. Receptors were obtained from a human donor in good health (CMV status not recorded). Some clones in this sample may be carry-over from other donors' samples.

The sample holds a few counts of this clonotype. This chain connects TRBV24-1 to TRBJ1-2; unclear D gene. CDR1 KGHDR and CDR2 SFDVKD come from the germline V gene. V lost 4 bases and J 9 bases, leaving 20 bases between the germline ends. The CDR3 covers 15 residues. The CDR3 sequence: CATSETQDLPRRYTF. The DNA of the CDR3 is TGTGCCACCAGTGAGACCCAGGACCTCCCGAGGCGCTACACCTTC.

This clonotype was counted a few times. The chain recombines TRBV4-3 with TRBJ2-2; 13 nucleotides agree with TRBD2. Germline lookup yields CDR1 LGHNA and CDR2 YSLEER. The CDR3 is made up of 18 amino acids. The J segment lost 3 bases and the V segment lost 2 bases, leaving 6 bases of the junction unmatched. CDR3: CASSQQLAGGSDTGELFF. CDR3 in DNA: TGCGCCAGCAGCCAACAACTAGCGGGAGGGTCCGACACCGGGGAGCTGTTTTTT.

The chain links TRBV9 to TRBJ2-3; TRBD1 is a possible D gene (6 bases). CDR1 SGDLS and CDR2 YYNGEE come from the germline V gene. The CDR3 loop spans 14 amino acids. Trimming pared 4 bases from V and 6 bases from J, leaving 15 bases between. The DNA of the CDR3 is TGTGCCAGCAGCCTGGGACAACCTGGGGATACGCAGTATTTT. Translation: CASSLGQPGDTQYF. Full variable domain (remainder filled in from reference TRBV9 and TRBJ2-3): DSGVTQTPKHLITATGQRVTLRCSPRSGDLSVYWYQQSLDQGLQFLIQYYNGEERAKGNILERFSAQQFPDLHSELNLSSLELGDSALYFCASSLGQPGDTQYFGPGTRLTVL.

The sample holds many counts of this clonotype. This rearrangement joins TRBV7-2 to TRBJ2-1; D not certain. V was cut by 5 bases and J by 0 bases, with 5 bases left in between. There are 13 residues in the CDR3. CDR1 SGHTA and CDR2 FQGNSA come from the germline V gene. The CDR3 nucleotides read TGTGCCAGCAGCACCAGCTCCTACAATGAGCAGTTCTTC. This gives the protein CASSTSSYNEQFF. Full variable domain (missing parts from reference TRBV7-2 and TRBJ2-1): GAGVSQSPSNKVTEKGKDVELRCDPISGHTALYWYRQSLGQGLEFLIYFQGNSAPDKSGLPSDRFSAERTGGSVSTLTIQRTQQEDSAVYLCASSTSSYNEQFFGPGTRLTVL.

The chain couples TRBV28 to TRBJ2-7; D unresolved. Trimming pared 3 bases from V and 3 bases from J, leaving 12 bases between. This CDR3 spans 14 amino acids. The germline gives CDR1 MDHEN, CDR2 SYDVKM. The CDR3 is CASSLIYLGYEQYF. CDR3 nucleotide sequence: TGTGCCAGCAGTTTGATTTATCTGGGCTACGAGCAGTACTTC.

The chain recombines TRBV7-6 with TRBJ2-1; possibly TRBD1 or TRBD2 for D (6 bases each). V was shortened by 1 base and J by 1 base, with 17 bases between the two germline ends. This CDR3 spans 18 amino acids. Germline V gives CDR1 SGHVS, CDR2 FNYEAQ. The CDR3 spells CASSLGWGQGRSYNEQFF. As DNA, the CDR3 is TGTGCCAGCAGCTTAGGTTGGGGTCAGGGGAGGTCCTACAATGAGCAGTTCTTC. The complete variable domain, with remaining parts taken from reference TRBV7-6 and TRBJ2-1, reads GAGVSQSPRYKVTKRGQDVALRCDPISGHVSLYWYRQALGQGPEFLTYFNYEAQQDKSGLPNDRFSAERPEGSISTLTIQRTEQRDSAMYRCASSLGWGQGRSYNEQFFGPGTRLTVL.

The chain has TRBV7-8 and TRBJ2-3; D is tentatively TRBD1 or TRBD2 (5 bases each). Trimming cost V 1 base and J 6 bases, with 11 bases left between them. Germline lookup yields CDR1 SGHVS and CDR2 FQNEAQ. The CDR3 loop spans 14 amino acids. In DNA, the CDR3 is TGTGCCAGCAGCTTAGTGCCAGGGACGGATACGCAGTATTTT. Translating it yields CASSLVPGTDTQYF. Looking up the rest from reference TRBV7-8 and TRBJ2-3 gives the full variable domain: GAGVSQSPRYKVAKRGQDVALRCDPISGHVSLFWYQQALGQGPEFLTYFQNEAQLDKSGLPSDRFFAERPEGSVSTLKIQRTQQEDSAVYLCASSLVPGTDTQYFGPGTRLTVL.

This clonotype was seen ten or more times. V usage is TRBV12-3 or TRBV12-4 and J usage is TRBJ1-2; unclear D gene. The CDR3 is made up of 16 amino acids. V was shortened by 0 bases and J by 3 bases, with 14 bases between the two germline ends. The CDR3 DNA sequence: TGTGCCAGCAGTTTAGCCCCCCCCGGGATGGACTATGGCTACACCTTC. It specifies CASSLAPPGMDYGYTF.

The chain is built from TRBV4-1 and TRBJ2-3; 8 positions agree with TRBD1. Germline V lookup: CDR1 MGHRA, CDR2 YSYEKL. The CDR3 consists of 15 residues. V trimming: 2 bases; J trimming: 1 base; junction bases outside the gene matches: 2. CDR3 coding DNA: TGCGCCAGCAGCCAACGGGGACAGGGCACAGATACGCAGTATTTT. Its protein is CASSQRGQGTDTQYF.

The DNA of the CDR3 is TGTGCCAGCAGTTACTCGAGTCCCTCCGCTGAAGCTTTCTTT. This gives the protein CASSYSSPSAEAFF. This sequence joins TRBV6-6 and TRBJ1-1; D gene ambiguous. Germline V gene data show CDR1 as MNHNY and CDR2 as SVGAGI (reference sequence). This CDR3 has 14 amino acids. With 0 bases removed from V and 6 bases from J, the gap between germline ends came to 11 bases.

This clonotype was recorded a few times. V gene TRBV6-1 combines with J gene TRBJ2-1, with 7 bases fitting TRBD2. CDR1 is MNHNS, CDR2 SASEGT, per germline. The CDR3 loop spans 15 amino acids. V shed 1 base and J 0 bases; nucleotides not matched to a gene: 0. CDR3 DNA sequence: TGTGCCAGCAGTGAAGGGGGGGGCTCCTACAATGAGCAGTTCTTC. This encodes CASSEGGGSYNEQFF.

This chain joins TRBV6-6 and TRBJ2-1; TRBD2 matches at 7 bases. The germline gives CDR1 MNHNY, CDR2 SVGAGI (reference sequence). With 6 bases clipped from V and 7 bases from J, the junction kept 12 bases outside the gene matches. The CDR3 covers 15 residues. Here the CDR3 DNA reads TGTGCCAGCAGCGCGGAGAGGCCCGGGGGGAATGAGCAGTTCTTC. Translating gives CASSAERPGGNEQFF.

In this sample, this clonotype turned up a few times. V gene TRBV28 combines with J gene TRBJ2-1; D is unresolved. Trimming removed 5 bases at V and 5 bases at J, with 13 bases between. The germline V gene has CDR1 MDHEN and CDR2 SYDVKM. This CDR3 region has 14 residues. In DNA form, the CDR3 reads TGTGCCAGCAGTCGAGAGACTCCCAACAATGAGCAGTTCTTC. Translation: CASSRETPNNEQFF.

The chain has TRBV6-1 and TRBJ2-7; 7 bases match TRBD1. CDR3 size: 14 residues. The V gene's germline CDR1 is MNHNS and CDR2 SASEGT. V trimming: 4 bases; J trimming: 0 bases; junction bases outside the gene matches: 3. CDR3 region: CASSVGTVSYEQYF. The CDR3 DNA reads TGTGCCAGCAGTGTGGGGACAGTCTCCTACGAGCAGTACTTC.

V gene TRBV6-5 combines with J gene TRBJ2-7; 8 bases fit TRBD2. V shed 8 bases, J shed 7 bases, and the junction held 13 bases outside the gene matches. The CDR3 has 14 residues. In germline, CDR1 is MNHEY, CDR2 SVGAGI. The CDR3 coding sequence is TGTGCCAGCCGCCGCAGCGGGAGTTCGAGAGAGCAGTACGTC. This encodes CASRRSGSSREQYV.

This clonotype was seen once. V and J are TRBV19 and TRBJ2-1; the D gene is possibly TRBD2 (6 bases). CDR1 is LNHDA, CDR2 SQIVND, per germline (reference sequence). The CDR3 consists of 13 residues. The V and J ends lost 6 bases and 3 bases respectively, with 9 bases between them. The CDR3 DNA sequence: TGTGCCAGTAGCGGGAGTATCTACAATGAGCAGTTCTTC. It encodes CASSGSIYNEQFF.

The chain is built from TRBV7-2 and TRBJ2-1; 10 positions match TRBD2. The CDR3 is made up of 19 amino acids. Trimming at V came to 3 bases and at J to 1 base, leaving 12 bases not matched to a gene. Germline V gene lookup returns CDR1 SGHTA and CDR2 FQGNSA. The CDR3 DNA follows: TGTGCCAGCAGCTTGTTGCCTAGCGGGGGCCCCAAGTCCTACAATGAGCAGTTCTTC. This translates into CASSLLPSGGPKSYNEQFF.